Presented here are 21 T cell receptor beta chains from one specimen sequenced in a study of regulatory T cells in long-lasting Graves disease. Arm-PCR of CDR3 regions with iRepertoire HTBI primers generated TCR beta libraries. Using its own MiXCR run on the multiplex PCR reads, TCRdb lists one record per CDR3 protein. The repertoire holds fewer than 600,000 distinct CDR3 sequences, with about 20% as singletons. Time point of the sample: persistent/refractory GD, antithyroid drugs over 5 years with positive TRAb. PBMC-extracted RNA yielded the TCR library. Sample: peripheral blood mononuclear cells (PBMCs), taken when the disease was refractory, from a patient treated with antithyroid drugs. These receptors were obtained from a female donor with Graves disease.

At least ten counts were recorded for this clonotype. The chain couples TRBV12-3 or TRBV12-4 to TRBJ1-6; no firm D call. The V and J ends lost 3 bases and 12 bases respectively, with 9 bases between them. The CDR3 length is 12 residues. The CDR3 nucleotides are TGTGCCAGCAGTTTGCCCGGAGGACCCCTCCACTTT. Translating it yields CASSLPGGPLHF.

V usage is TRBV6-1 and J usage is TRBJ1-5; 7 bases are a match to TRBD1. Germline V gives CDR1 MNHNS, CDR2 SASEGT. With 5 bases clipped from V and 2 bases from J, the junction kept 18 bases outside the gene matches. The CDR3 covers 19 residues. The CDR3 coding sequence is TGTGCCAGCAGTCCAAGTCACCCCACAGGGGCACGGGGCAATCAGCCCCAGCATTTT. It specifies CASSPSHPTGARGNQPQHF.

For this clonotype: The CDR3 ends on some other residue instead of the conserved phenylalanine or tryptophan, so this is likely a read error. The chain links TRBV10-3 to TRBJ2-7; D uncertain. The CDR3 has 13 amino acids. Germline CDR1 and CDR2: ENHRY and SYGVKD. CDR3 in amino acids: CATSVGTPYEQYL. The CDR3 coding sequence is TGTGCCACCAGTGTAGGCACACCCTACGAGCAGTACCTC.

This clonotype was detected ten times or more. The rearrangement uses TRBV7-2 and TRBJ2-5; D remains ambiguous. The CDR3 has 11 amino acids. V dropped 2 bases and J dropped 13 bases, with 11 bases sitting between them. Germline CDR1 is SGHTA and CDR2 is FQGNSA. The CDR3 nucleotides are TGTGCCAGCAGCTTATGGTTAGAATTGTACTTC. It codes for CASSLWLELYF.

Comment on this clonotype: Germline is not matched at one junction end, which may reflect a read error. The chain joins TRBV20-1 to TRBJ1-1; D remains unclear. CDR1 is DFQATT, CDR2 SNEGSKA, per germline (reference sequence). The CDR3 consists of 11 residues. CDR3 residues: CGASGYTEAFF. DNA of the CDR3: TGCGGTGCTAGCGGGTACACTGAAGCTTTCTTT.

V is TRBV6-1 and J is TRBJ1-2; 11 nucleotides align to TRBD1. There are 12 residues in the CDR3. The junction had 5 bases not matched to a gene; V was cut back by 4 bases and J by 13 bases. CDR1 is MNHNS, CDR2 SASEGT, per germline. The DNA for the CDR3 is TGTGCCAGCAGTGTAGGGACAGGGGGTTGCACCTTC. It codes for CASSVGTGGCTF.

This clonotype has a count of ten or more. V is TRBV28 and J is TRBJ1-5; D perhaps matches TRBD1 (5 bases). The V gene lost 1 base and the J gene lost 2 bases, with 12 bases spanning the gap. The germline V gene has CDR1 MDHEN and CDR2 SYDVKM. The length of the CDR3 is 16 residues. The CDR3 region has the DNA TGTGCCAGCAGTTTATTTTCCGGGGCAGGCAATCAGCCCCAGCATTTT. Amino acids: CASSLFSGAGNQPQHF.

The V and J genes are TRBV19 and TRBJ1-2; D unclear. V was trimmed by 3 bases and J by 4 bases, leaving 12 bases between them. The CDR3 consists of 14 residues. The germline gives CDR1 LNHDA, CDR2 SQIVND (reference sequence). For the CDR3, the DNA is TGTGCCAGTAGTATTCAGCAGACTACCTATGGCTACACCTTC. It specifies CASSIQQTTYGYTF.

There are many counts of this clonotype. This sequence joins TRBV12-3 or TRBV12-4 and TRBJ1-6, with D unresolved. The CDR3 has 14 residues. The V and J ends lost 2 bases and 7 bases respectively, with 9 bases between them. The CDR3 DNA reads TGTGCCAGCAGTTTAAGACGGACCAATTCACCCCTCCACTTT. Its translation is CASSLRRTNSPLHF.

This clonotype appeared many times. This chain joins TRBV20-1 and TRBJ2-3; 10 bases are a match to TRBD1. The junction had 2 bases not matched to a gene; V was cut back by 0 bases and J by 5 bases. The CDR3 sequence is 14 residues long. Per germline, CDR1 DFQATT and CDR2 SNEGSKA (reference sequence). CDR3 sequence reads: CSARDRTGGDTQYF. CDR3 DNA sequence: TGCAGTGCTAGAGACCGGACAGGGGGAGATACGCAGTATTTT.

The chain uses TRBV28 and TRBJ2-3; 8 bases fit TRBD2. Germline CDR1 and CDR2: MDHEN and SYDVKM. Trimming removed 4 bases from V and 2 bases from J; junction bases left unmatched: 8. This CDR3 has 16 amino acids. CDR3 nucleotides: TGTGCCAGCAGTTCCGGGGGGGGGGATTACACAGATACGCAGTATTTT. Its translation is CASSSGGGDYTDTQYF.

The chain uses TRBV12-3 or TRBV12-4 and TRBJ1-6; TRBD1 aligns across 8 bases. The CDR3 is 14 amino acids. Trimming at V came to 4 bases and at J to 8 bases, leaving 4 bases not matched to a gene. CDR3: CASSSRQGYSPLHF. The CDR3 DNA reads as TGTGCCAGCAGTTCCCGACAGGGGTATTCACCCCTCCACTTT.

Worth noting for this clonotype: This CDR3 fails to terminate in the conserved phenylalanine or tryptophan, so it likely reflects a read error. The chain recombines TRBV18 with TRBJ2-7; the D gene is possibly TRBD1 (6 bases). Trimming cost V 8 bases and J 0 bases, with 14 bases left between them. Germline CDR1 reads KGHSH; CDR2 reads LQKENI. The CDR3 spans 14 residues. The CDR3 DNA reads as TGTGCCAGCCCAAGAGTGGACAGCTCCTACGAGCAGTACCTC. Its translation is CASPRVDSSYEQYL.

This clonotype was picked up many times. At one boundary the junction diverges from the germline segment, which might be a read error. The chain has TRBV12-3 or TRBV12-4 and TRBJ1-2; D is undetermined. This CDR3 has 12 amino acids. The CDR3 DNA sequence: TGTGCCAGCAGGTTCTCCGAGGCACGCACCGCCTTC. This translates into CASRFSEARTAF.

There are many counts of this clonotype. The CDR3 loop reads CASSEEPLSNQPQHF. CDR3 sequence (DNA): TGTGCCAGCAGTGAAGAGCCGTTAAGCAATCAGCCCCAGCATTTT. The chain links TRBV6-1 to TRBJ1-5; D not resolved. The CDR3 covers 15 residues. Germline assignment: CDR1 MNHNS and CDR2 SASEGT. V was pared by 1 base and J by 1 base, with 8 bases between.

The CDR3 nucleotides read TGCAGCGTGGGGGGCATAGCGGGGCTTCCCTACGAGCAGTACTTC. The encoded protein is CSVGGIAGLPYEQYF. The chain joins TRBV29-1 to TRBJ2-7, with TRBD2 matching over 8 bases. This CDR3 contains 15 residues. Unmatched junction bases numbered 12, after V lost 6 bases and J lost 2 bases. CDR1 and CDR2 from the germline V gene are SQVTM and ANQGSEA.

A word on this clonotype: This may stem from a read error, because a much larger clone lies one nucleotide away. The CDR3 here is CASSAWTGCGYTF. The CDR3 nucleotides are TGTGCCAGCAGCGCCTGGACAGGGTGTGGCTACACCTTC. The chain employs TRBV6-1 and TRBJ1-2, with 8 bases lining up with TRBD1. This CDR3 spans 13 amino acids. CDR1 and CDR2 (germline): MNHNS, SASEGT. The trim removed 6 bases at V and 7 bases at J, leaving 7 bases unmatched.

This clonotype appeared many times. The chain combines TRBV6-2 or TRBV6-3 with TRBJ1-2; 8 bases match TRBD1. Losses at the gene ends were 7 bases for V and 3 bases for J; bases not matched to a gene: 13. Germline values: CDR1 MNHEY, CDR2 SVGEGT. CDR3 length: 16 residues. The CDR3 here is CASTEGGQVPYYGYTF. The DNA for the CDR3 is TGTGCCAGCACCGAAGGGGGACAGGTCCCCTACTATGGCTACACCTTC.

This clonotype has just a few counts. This sequence joins TRBV9 and TRBJ2-7; 7 bases fit TRBD1. This CDR3 is built from 12 residues. V was clipped by 7 bases and J by 6 bases; unmatched bases: 7. Per the germline V gene, CDR1 is SGDLS and CDR2 is YYNGEE. CDR3 sequence: CASGTGAGEQYF. The CDR3 nucleotides read TGTGCCAGCGGAACAGGGGCAGGCGAGCAGTACTTC.

Ten or more counts support this clonotype. The gene calls are TRBV6-1 and TRBJ1-1; D uncertain. V shed 6 bases and J shed 3 bases, with 14 bases lying between them. Germline lookup yields CDR1 MNHNS and CDR2 SASEGT. The CDR3 loop spans 14 amino acids. CDR3 sequence: CASSVQERDTEAFF. In DNA form, the CDR3 reads TGTGCCAGCAGCGTTCAGGAGAGAGACACTGAAGCTTTCTTT.

The chain is built from TRBV28 and TRBJ1-2; the D is unclear. The germline gives CDR1 MDHEN, CDR2 SYDVKM. CDR3 length equals 16 residues. With 1 base removed from V and 7 bases from J, the gap between germline ends came to 19 bases. CDR3: CASSLFSLVGLSGYTF. Here the CDR3 DNA reads TGTGCCAGCAGTTTATTCTCCCTGGTAGGGTTGAGTGGCTACACCTTC.